Listed below are T cell receptor beta chains from one sample, sequenced in a study of blood T cell repertoires in COVID-19. Sequenced by immunoSEQ multiplex PCR; TCRdb stores in-frame clones only, minus some. The table records tens of thousands of clones, 70% to 90% of them present only once. The specimen sequenced was peripheral blood. All receptors come from a middle-aged man with COVID-19, enrolled during active disease. The CDR3 runs from the conserved cysteine through the conserved F or W. A D gene is named only where the DNA matches it firmly. Expanded clones are given a class, and other clones once, few, many or no size at all.

TRBJ2-3	TRBV7-2	NA	NA	CASSLFIDTQYF	TGTGCCAGCAGCTTATTTATAGATACGCAGTATTTT
TRBJ1-1	TRBV18	NA	TRBD1	CASSPPWDRRSNTEAFF	TGTGCCAGCTCACCACCGTGGGACAGGCGATCGAACACTGAAGCTTTCTTT
TRBJ2-1	TRBV28	NA	NA	CASRSTQREQFF	TGTGCCAGCAGAAGCACACAGCGGGAGCAGTTCTTC
TRBJ2-1	TRBV3-1/TRBV3-2	NA	TRBD2	CASSPSDASGGKFF	TGTGCCAGCAGCCCTTCTGACGCTAGCGGGGGGAAGTTCTTC
TRBJ1-1	TRBV2	NA	NA	CASGKSGPEAFF	TGTGCCAGCGGGAAGAGCGGACCTGAAGCTTTCTTT
TRBJ2-1	TRBV11-2	NA	NA	CASGLAQYNEQFF	TGTGCCAGCGGGCTAGCGCAGTACAATGAGCAGTTCTTC
TRBJ2-1	TRBV30	once	NA	CAWSVGANNEQFF	TGTGCCTGGAGTGTAGGGGCCAACAATGAGCAGTTCTTC
TRBJ2-1	TRBV30	once	TRBD2	CAWSERGEYNEQFF	TGTGCCTGGAGCGAACGGGGGGAGTACAATGAGCAGTTCTTC
TRBJ1-6	TRBV15	NA	NA	CATSREAGNSPLHF	TGTGCCACCAGCAGAGAGGCAGGAAATTCACCCCTCCACTTT
TRBJ2-5	TRBV3-1/TRBV3-2	NA	NA	CASSSGWGQSQETQYF	TGTGCCAGCAGCAGTGGATGGGGACAATCACAAGAGACCCAGTACTTC
TRBJ2-2	TRBV5-1	few	NA	CASSLASLADTGELFF	TGCGCCAGCAGCTTGGCCTCGCTGGCGGACACCGGGGAGCTGTTTTTT
TRBJ2-3	TRBV24-1	NA	NA	CATRVTRRALPDTQYF	TGTGCCACCCGCGTCACTAGAAGGGCCTTGCCAGATACGCAGTATTTT
TRBJ2-2	TRBV4-1	NA	TRBD2	CASSQDGGLAGGELFF	TGCGCCAGCAGCCAAGACGGGGGACTAGCCGGCGGGGAGCTGTTTTTT
TRBJ2-1	TRBV11-2	NA	NA	CASSLDTDNEQFF	TGTGCCAGCAGCCTGGACACAGACAATGAGCAGTTCTTC
TRBJ1-5	TRBV19	NA	NA	CASSMRSSNQPQHF	TGTGCCAGTAGTATGAGGAGTAGCAATCAGCCCCAGCATTTT
TRBJ2-5	TRBV25-1	NA	TRBD2	CASSPRLAMEIQYF	TGTGCCAGCAGTCCACGACTAGCAATGGAGATCCAGTACTTC
TRBJ2-1	TRBV9	NA	NA	CASSVAPSDREAYNEQFF	TGTGCCAGCAGCGTAGCTCCCTCTGACAGGGAGGCCTACAATGAGCAGTTCTTC
TRBJ1-1	TRBV6-1	NA	NA	CASTPQVNTEAFF	TGTGCCAGCACCCCACAGGTTAACACTGAAGCTTTCTTT
TRBJ2-3	TRBV12-3/TRBV12-4	NA	NA	CASSFGMTDTQYF	TGTGCCAGCAGTTTCGGGATGACAGATACGCAGTATTTT
TRBJ2-7	TRBV18	NA	NA	CASSPTSYEQYF	TGTGCCAGCTCACCAACCAGCTACGAGCAGTACTTC
TRBJ2-7	TRBV7-2	NA	TRBD1	CASSIAGQGSYEQYF	TGTGCCAGCAGCATTGCGGGACAGGGGTCCTACGAGCAGTACTTC
TRBJ1-5	TRBV28	NA	TRBD1	CASIRDRGVQPQHF	TGTGCCAGCATCCGGGACAGGGGGGTTCAGCCCCAGCATTTT
TRBJ2-7	TRBV3-1/TRBV3-2	NA	TRBD2	CASSQRGAGGNEQYF	TGTGCCAGCAGCCAGCGGGGGGCCGGCGGGAACGAGCAGTACTTC
TRBJ2-5	TRBV11-2	NA	NA	CASSFRVVETQYF	TGTGCCAGCAGCTTCAGGGTAGTGGAGACCCAGTACTTC
TRBJ1-2	TRBV28	NA	TRBD1	CASRGVGQGDYGYTF	TGTGCCAGCCGTGGGGTTGGACAGGGGGATTATGGCTACACCTTC
TRBJ1-2	TRBV2	NA	TRBD1	CASSPSGQGAFGYTF	TGTGCCAGCAGCCCTTCAGGGCAGGGGGCTTTTGGCTACACCTTC
TRBJ2-1	TRBV13	NA	TRBD2	CASRKLAGGIRSYNEQFF	TGTGCCAGCAGAAAACTAGCGGGGGGGATTCGCTCCTACAATGAGCAGTTCTTC
TRBJ1-6	TRBV27	NA	NA	CASSLFRVSSPLHF	TGTGCCAGCAGTTTATTCAGGGTGAGCTCACCCCTCCACTTT
TRBJ2-7	TRBV27	once	TRBD1	CASSLNEPGTGGLEQYF	TGTGCCAGCAGTTTAAATGAACCCGGGACAGGGGGACTCGAGCAGTACTTC
TRBJ2-7	TRBV28	NA	NA	CASSKNPSYEQYF	TGTGCCAGCAGTAAAAACCCCAGTTACGAGCAGTACTTC
TRBJ2-5	TRBV11-2	NA	NA	CASSASSLRETQYF	TGTGCCAGCAGCGCATCTAGCCTCCGTGAGACCCAGTACTTC
TRBJ1-2	TRBV14	NA	NA	CASSHLASGYTF	TGTGCCAGCAGCCACCTAGCCTCTGGCTACACCTTC
TRBJ1-1	TRBV7-8	NA	NA	CASSSLSRETEAFF	TGTGCCAGCAGCAGCCTCTCCAGGGAAACTGAAGCTTTCTTT
TRBJ2-1	TRBV11-3	NA	TRBD2	CASSLGVAGEQFF	TGTGCCAGCAGCTTAGGGGTAGCGGGGGAGCAGTTCTTC
TRBJ2-5	TRBV24-1	few	TRBD2	CATSDLPGRGVQETQYF	TGTGCCACCAGTGATTTACCGGGCCGGGGGGTTCAAGAGACCCAGTACTTC
TRBJ1-1	TRBV11-2	NA	TRBD1	CASSGTGQGNTEAFF	TGTGCCAGCAGCGGAACGGGACAGGGAAACACTGAAGCTTTCTTT
TRBJ2-2	TRBV30	NA	NA	CAWRKPGAGELFF	TGTGCCTGGAGAAAACCAGGGGCCGGGGAGCTGTTTTTT
TRBJ2-2	TRBV3-1/TRBV3-2	NA	TRBD1	CASSQETGVGELFF	TGTGCCAGCAGCCAGGAAACAGGGGTCGGGGAGCTGTTTTTT
TRBJ1-5	TRBV7-6	NA	NA	CASSLRQDLNLDQPQHF	TGTGCCAGCAGCCTCCGACAGGACCTCAACCTGGATCAGCCCCAGCATTTT
TRBJ1-1	TRBV7-9	NA	NA	CASRTLSPMNTEAFF	TGTGCCAGCAGGACTCTCAGCCCCATGAACACTGAAGCTTTCTTT
TRBJ2-5	TRBV3-1/TRBV3-2	NA	TRBD1	CASSQDTTGATQYF	TGTGCCAGCAGCCAAGATACGACAGGGGCGACCCAGTACTTC
TRBJ1-2	TRBV9	NA	NA	CASSLREVGYGYTF	TGTGCCAGCAGCCTAAGGGAGGTTGGGTATGGCTACACCTTC
TRBJ1-5	TRBV5-6	NA	NA	CASSLAGAGQPQHF	TGTGCCAGCAGCTTGGCAGGGGCAGGACAGCCCCAGCATTTT
TRBJ2-3	TRBV6-6	NA	NA	CASSQVGVQDTQYF	TGTGCCAGCAGCCAGGTCGGGGTCCAGGATACGCAGTATTTT